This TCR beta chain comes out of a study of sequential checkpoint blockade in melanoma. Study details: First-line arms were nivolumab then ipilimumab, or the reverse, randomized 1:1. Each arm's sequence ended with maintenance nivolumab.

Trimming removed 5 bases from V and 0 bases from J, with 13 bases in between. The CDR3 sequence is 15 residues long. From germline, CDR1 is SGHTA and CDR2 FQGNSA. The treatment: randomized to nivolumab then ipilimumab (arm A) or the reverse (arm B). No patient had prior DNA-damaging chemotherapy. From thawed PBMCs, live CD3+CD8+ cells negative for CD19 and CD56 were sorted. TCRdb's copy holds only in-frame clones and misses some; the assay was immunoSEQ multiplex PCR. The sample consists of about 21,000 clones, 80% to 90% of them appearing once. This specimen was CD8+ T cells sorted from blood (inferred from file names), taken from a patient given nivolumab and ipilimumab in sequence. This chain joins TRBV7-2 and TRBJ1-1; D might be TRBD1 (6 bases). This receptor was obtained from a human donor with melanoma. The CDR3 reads CASSPWRTVNTEAFF. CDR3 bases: TGTGCCAGCAGCCCCTGGAGGACAGTGAACACTGAAGCTTTCTTT. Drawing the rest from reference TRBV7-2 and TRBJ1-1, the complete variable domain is GAGVSQSPSNKVTEKGKDVELRCDPISGHTALYWYRQSLGQGLEFLIYFQGNSAPDKSGLPSDRFSAERTGGSVSTLTIQRTQQEDSAVYLCASSPWRTVNTEAFFGQGTRLTVV.